At least ten counts were recorded for the clone carrying this TCR beta chain. This specimen comes from a study of blood T cells in healthy people across ages. The CDR3 extends over 13 amino acids. The V gene's germline CDR1 is MNHNS and CDR2 SASEGT. V was shortened by 1 base and J by 0 bases, with 4 bases between the two germline ends. The use of a sample-barcoded 5' primer and a J-beta primer mix characterized a second PCR of about 7 to 12 cycles. TCRdb re-called the 5' RACE reads with MiXCR, one entry per CDR3 protein. The sample records roughly 1.6 million distinct CDR3 sequences, around 36% being singletons.

Sequencing input: blood. V gene TRBV6-1 combines with J gene TRBJ2-7; no reliable D call. The receptor's source is a woman in her twenties or thirties in good health. Here the CDR3 reads CASSEGHSYEQYF. The CDR3 region has the DNA TGTGCCAGCAGTGAAGGGCACTCCTACGAGCAGTACTTC.